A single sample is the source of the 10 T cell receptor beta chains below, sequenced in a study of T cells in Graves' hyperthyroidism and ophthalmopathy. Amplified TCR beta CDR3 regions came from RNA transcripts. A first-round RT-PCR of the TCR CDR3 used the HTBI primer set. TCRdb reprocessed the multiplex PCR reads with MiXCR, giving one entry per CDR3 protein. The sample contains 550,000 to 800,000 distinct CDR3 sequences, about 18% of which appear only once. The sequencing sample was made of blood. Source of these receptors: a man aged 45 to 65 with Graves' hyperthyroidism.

CDR3 DNA sequence: TGCAGTGCCCTCCCCCAACTAGCGATCTACGAGCAGTACTTC. Protein sequence: CSALPQLAIYEQYF. V and J are TRBV20-1 and TRBJ2-7; 7 nucleotides match TRBD2. Trimming took 6 bases from V and 3 from J; bases not matched to a gene: 11. Germline CDR1 DFQATT, CDR2 SNEGSKA (reference sequence). CDR3 length: 14 residues.

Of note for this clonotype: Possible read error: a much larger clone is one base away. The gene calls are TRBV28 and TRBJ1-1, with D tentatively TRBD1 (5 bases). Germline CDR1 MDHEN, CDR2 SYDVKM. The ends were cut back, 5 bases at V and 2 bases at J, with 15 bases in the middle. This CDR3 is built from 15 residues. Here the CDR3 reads CASSGRHGGNTEAFF. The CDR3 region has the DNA TGTGCCAGCAGTGGGCGACATGGGGGAAACACTGAAGCTTTCTTT.

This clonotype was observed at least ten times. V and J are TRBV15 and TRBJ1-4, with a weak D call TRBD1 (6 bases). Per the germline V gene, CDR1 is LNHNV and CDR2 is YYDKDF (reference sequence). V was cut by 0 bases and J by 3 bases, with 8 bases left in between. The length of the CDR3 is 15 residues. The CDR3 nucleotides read TGTGCCACCAGCAGAGAGGGGGCCGCTAATGAAAAACTGTTTTTT. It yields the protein CATSREGAANEKLFF.

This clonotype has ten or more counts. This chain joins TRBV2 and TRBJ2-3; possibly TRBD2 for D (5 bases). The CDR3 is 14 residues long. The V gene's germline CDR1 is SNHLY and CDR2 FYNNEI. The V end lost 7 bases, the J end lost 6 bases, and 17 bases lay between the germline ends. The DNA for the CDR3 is TGTGCCAGCAACCGGGAAATCTTAACGGATACGCAGTATTTT. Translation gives CASNREILTDTQYF.

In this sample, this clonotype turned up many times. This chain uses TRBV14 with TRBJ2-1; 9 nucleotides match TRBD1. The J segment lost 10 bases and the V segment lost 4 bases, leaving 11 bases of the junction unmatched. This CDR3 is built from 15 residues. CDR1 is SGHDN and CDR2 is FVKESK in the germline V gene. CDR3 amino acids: CASSPRTGERVEQFF. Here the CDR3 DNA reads TGTGCCAGCAGCCCACGGACAGGGGAAAGGGTGGAGCAGTTCTTC.

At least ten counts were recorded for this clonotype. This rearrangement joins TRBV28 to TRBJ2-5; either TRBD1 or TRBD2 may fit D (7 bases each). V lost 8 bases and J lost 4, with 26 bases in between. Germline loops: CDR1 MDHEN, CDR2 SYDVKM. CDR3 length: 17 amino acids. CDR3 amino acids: CASPLGREGGGRETQYF. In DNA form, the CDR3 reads TGTGCCAGCCCCCTTGGGAGGGAAGGGGGCGGAAGAGAGACCCAGTACTTC.

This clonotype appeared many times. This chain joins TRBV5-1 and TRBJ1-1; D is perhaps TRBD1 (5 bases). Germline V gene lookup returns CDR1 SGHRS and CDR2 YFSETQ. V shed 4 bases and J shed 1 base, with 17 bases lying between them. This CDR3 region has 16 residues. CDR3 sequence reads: CASSGAALLSNTEAFF. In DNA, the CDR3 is TGCGCCAGCAGCGGGGCGGCACTTCTATCGAACACTGAAGCTTTCTTT. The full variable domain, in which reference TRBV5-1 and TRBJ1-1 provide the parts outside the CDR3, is KAGVTQTPRYLIKTRGQQVTLSCSPISGHRSVSWYQQTPGQGLQFLFEYFSETQRNKGNFPGRFSGRQFSNSRSEMNVSTLELGDSALYLCASSGAALLSNTEAFFGQGTRLTVV.

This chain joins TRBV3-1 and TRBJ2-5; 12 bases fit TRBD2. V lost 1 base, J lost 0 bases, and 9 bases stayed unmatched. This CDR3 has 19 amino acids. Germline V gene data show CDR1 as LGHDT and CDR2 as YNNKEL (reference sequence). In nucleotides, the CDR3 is TGTGCCAGCAGCCAAGGGAGACTAGCGGGAGCTTACTACCAAGAGACCCAGTACTTC. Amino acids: CASSQGRLAGAYYQETQYF.

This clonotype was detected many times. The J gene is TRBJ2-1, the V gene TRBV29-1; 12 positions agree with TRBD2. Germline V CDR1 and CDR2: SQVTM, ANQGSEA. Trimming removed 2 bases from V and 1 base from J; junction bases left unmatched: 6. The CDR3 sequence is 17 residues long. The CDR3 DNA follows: TGCAGCGTTGAAAGGCTAGCGGGAGGGCCATCCTACAATGAGCAGTTCTTC. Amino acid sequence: CSVERLAGGPSYNEQFF.

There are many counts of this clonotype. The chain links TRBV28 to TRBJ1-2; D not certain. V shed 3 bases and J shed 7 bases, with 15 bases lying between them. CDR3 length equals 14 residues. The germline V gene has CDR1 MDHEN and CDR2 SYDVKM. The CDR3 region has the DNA TGTGCCAGCAGTTTGCTCTCGGGGTTCACTGGCTACACCTTC. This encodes CASSLLSGFTGYTF.